The 22 T cell receptor beta chains listed next were all sequenced from one sample in a study of cytomegalovirus exposure and HLA in healthy donors. It was with 60 Vbeta and 13 Jbeta primers that the PCR ran. Here immunoSEQ multiplex PCR was the method, and the copy in TCRdb shows in-frame clones only, minus some. The profile covers roughly 150,000 clones, with 80% to 85% appearing a single time and less than 2% taken by the ten largest. The sequenced sample was PBMCs. The receptors originated from a woman in her late teens or twenties in good health and CMV-seronegative.

The CDR3 coding sequence is TGTGCCAGCAACAGGGACGCAGGTACGAACACTGAAGCTTTCTTT. This codes for CASNRDAGTNTEAFF. The V gene is TRBV2, the J gene TRBJ1-1, with TRBD1 as a possible D gene (6 bases). This CDR3 comprises 15 residues. The germline V gene has CDR1 SNHLY and CDR2 FYNNEI. Trimming left V 7 bases short and J 1 base short, with 16 bases between. Combining the CDR3 with reference TRBV2 and TRBJ1-1 gives the whole variable domain EPEVTQTPSHQVTQMGQEVILRCVPISNHLYFYWYRQILGQKVEFLVSFYNNEISEKSEIFDDQFSVERPDGSNFTLKIRSTKLEDSAMYFCASNRDAGTNTEAFFGQGTRLTVV.

The chain links TRBV4-1 to TRBJ2-6, with D possibly TRBD2 on 6 matching bases. V lost 5 bases, J lost 0 bases, and 14 bases lay in between. The CDR3 is 17 amino acids. The germline V gene has CDR1 MGHRA and CDR2 YSYEKL. The CDR3 DNA reads as TGCGCCAGCAGCGCGGGACTCCGACACTCTGGGGCCAACGTCCTGACTTTC. Its protein is CASSAGLRHSGANVLTF.

The V call is TRBV5-1, the J call TRBJ2-1; no clear D gene. This CDR3 region has 11 residues. The germline CDR1 and CDR2 sequences are SGHRS and YFSETQ. Trimming pared 5 bases from V and 7 bases from J, leaving 7 bases between. The CDR3, as DNA: TGCGCCAGCAGGGCAAAAAATGAGCAGTTCTTC. Its protein product is CASRAKNEQFF.

DNA for the CDR3: TGTGCCATCAGCGTCATTCCGACCGGGACTGATAATTCACCCCTCCACTTT. Its translation is CAISVIPTGTDNSPLHF. The genes are TRBV10-3 and TRBJ1-6, with D tentatively TRBD1 (5 bases). Deletions cut 6 bases from V and 5 bases from J, with 20 bases between. There are 17 residues in the CDR3. Germline assignment: CDR1 ENHRY and CDR2 SYGVKD.

The chain has TRBV5-1 and TRBJ1-5; a possible D gene is TRBD1 (6 bases). Germline values: CDR1 SGHRS, CDR2 YFSETQ. V was cut by 5 bases and J by 5 bases, with 14 bases left in between. The CDR3 runs to 14 residues. Here the CDR3 DNA reads TGCGCCAGCAGTAAGGACAGCCTAGATCAGCCCCAGCATTTT. It specifies CASSKDSLDQPQHF.

The chain uses TRBV2 and TRBJ1-2; D is unclear. Trimming removed 5 bases from V and 0 bases from J, with 13 bases in between. CDR1 and CDR2 from the germline V gene are SNHLY and FYNNEI. The CDR3 is 15 amino acids. CDR3 in DNA: TGTGCCAGCAGTATACGGGAATTACCTAACTATGGCTACACCTTC. Amino acid sequence: CASSIRELPNYGYTF.

The chain is built from TRBV10-1 and TRBJ1-5; D possibly corresponds to TRBD1 (5 bases). There are 13 residues in the CDR3. The germline V and J ends were trimmed by 4 bases and 3 bases, with 7 bases remaining between them. Germline-derived CDR1 and CDR2 are WNHNN and SYGVQD (reference sequence). This CDR3 is CASSAGINQPQHF. CDR3 in DNA: TGCGCCAGCAGTGCAGGGATCAATCAGCCCCAGCATTTT.

The rearrangement links TRBV27 to TRBJ1-2; D perhaps matches TRBD1 (6 bases). The CDR3 totals 13 residues. The ends were cut back, 5 bases at V and 8 bases at J, with 15 bases in the middle. CDR1 and CDR2 (germline): MNHEY, SMNVEV (reference sequence). CDR3 loop: CASSPQGIGGYTF. The CDR3 DNA is TGTGCCAGCAGTCCCCAGGGGATAGGCGGCTACACCTTC.

Details on this clone: The DNA is omitted, as the CDR3 cannot be located on it reliably, and the CDR3 follows TCRdb's listing. The chain employs TRBV11-2 and TRBJ2-2; the DNA was not used to check the table's D call, TRBD2. Germline V CDR1 and CDR2: SGHAT, FQNNGV. Termini included, the CDR3 measures 16 amino acids. The CDR3: CASSHSGGLRFGELFF.

The gene calls are TRBV5-1 and TRBJ2-1; 7 bases line up with TRBD2. The V segment lost 1 base and the J segment 4 bases; nucleotides outside the gene matches: 5. Germline V gene data show CDR1 as SGHRS and CDR2 as YFSETQ. The CDR3 is 15 residues long. The CDR3 sequence: CASSLYGGGYNEQFF. The CDR3 DNA is TGCGCCAGCAGCTTGTATGGGGGGGGGTACAATGAGCAGTTCTTC.

This rearrangement joins TRBV6-1 to TRBJ1-4, with 7 nucleotides matching TRBD1. This CDR3 has 16 residues. V lost 1 base and J lost 5; bases outside the gene matches: 7. Germline V gene sequence: CDR1 MNHNS, CDR2 SASEGT. The CDR3 DNA follows: TGTGCCAGCAGTGAAGGGGGGACAGTGGGCAATGAAAAACTGTTTTTT. Translated: CASSEGGTVGNEKLFF.

J is TRBJ1-3 and V is TRBV9; D might be TRBD1 (5 bases). The CDR3 is 14 amino acids. Trimming removed 2 bases from V and 0 bases from J, with 6 bases in between. Germline CDR1 SGDLS, CDR2 YYNGEE. The CDR3: CASSVQGSGNTIYF. The CDR3, as DNA: TGTGCCAGCAGCGTCCAGGGCTCTGGAAACACCATATATTTT.

The chain employs TRBV6-6 and TRBJ2-5; D might be TRBD2 (6 bases). V lost 5 bases and J 11 bases, leaving 15 bases between the germline ends. Germline V CDR1 and CDR2: MNHNY, SVGAGI (reference sequence). CDR3 length equals 12 residues. CDR3: CASSPGVSEQYF. The CDR3 nucleotides read TGTGCCAGCAGTCCGGGGGTGTCTGAGCAGTACTTC.

The chain employs TRBV7-2 and TRBJ1-5; D uncertain. There are 13 residues in the CDR3. The germline CDR1 and CDR2 sequences are SGHTA and FQGNSA. V lost 1 base and J 7 bases, leaving 8 bases between the germline ends. In DNA, the CDR3 is TGTGCCAGCAGCTTAGGTCCCAGGCAGCCCCAGCATTTT. Encoded protein: CASSLGPRQPQHF.

The J gene is TRBJ2-7, the V gene TRBV12-5; perhaps TRBD1 as D (6 bases). Germline V gene lookup returns CDR1 LGHNT and CDR2 FRNRAP. Trimming took off 6 bases at V and 4 bases at J, with 13 bases between the two ends. The CDR3 extends over 13 amino acids. The CDR3 loop reads CASGPDRMYEQYF. Here the CDR3 DNA reads TGTGCTAGTGGACCCGACAGGATGTACGAGCAGTACTTC.

The rearrangement uses TRBV5-4 and TRBJ1-2, with D possibly matching TRBD1 (6 bases). The CDR3 loop spans 16 amino acids. Trimming left V 2 bases short and J 4 bases short, with 18 bases between. The germline V gene has CDR1 SGHNT and CDR2 YYREEE (reference sequence). CDR3 in amino acids: CASSFSEHYRAYGYTF. CDR3 nucleotide sequence: TGTGCCAGCAGCTTCTCCGAGCATTACAGGGCCTATGGCTACACCTTC.

The chain joins TRBV19 to TRBJ1-3, with TRBD1 identical over 7 bases. CDR3 length: 16 amino acids. The V and J ends lost 3 bases and 1 base, in that order; junction bases with no gene match: 6. Germline loops: CDR1 LNHDA, CDR2 SQIVND (reference sequence). CDR3: CASSIYHRGSGNTIYF. In DNA form, the CDR3 reads TGTGCCAGTAGTATCTATCACAGGGGTTCTGGAAACACCATATATTTT. The complete variable domain, with remaining parts taken from reference TRBV19 and TRBJ1-3, reads DGGITQSPKYLFRKEGQNVTLSCEQNLNHDAMYWYRQDPGQGLRLIYYSQIVNDFQKGDIAEGYSVSREKKESFPLTVTSAQKNPTAFYLCASSIYHRGSGNTIYFGEGSWLTVV.

The CDR3 loop is CASSLVGGGNGELFF. In DNA form, the CDR3 reads TGTGCCAGCAGCTTGGTAGGGGGCGGAAACGGGGAGCTGTTTTTT. The chain links TRBV5-4 to TRBJ2-2; 7 bases line up with TRBD1. From germline, CDR1 is SGHNT and CDR2 YYREEE (reference sequence). Trimming at V came to 0 bases and at J to 7 bases, leaving 6 bases not matched to a gene. The CDR3 spans 15 residues. The full variable domain, its missing parts supplied by reference TRBV5-4 and TRBJ2-2, is ETGVTQSPTHLIKTRGQQVTLRCSSQSGHNTVSWYQQALGQGPQFIFQYYREEENGRGNFPPRFSGLQFPNYSSELNVNALELDDSALYLCASSLVGGGNGELFFGEGSRLTVL.

The gene calls are TRBV6-5 and TRBJ2-7; the match to TRBD1 covers 7 bases. The CDR3 contains 14 residues. Unmatched junction bases numbered 11, after V lost 6 bases and J lost 6 bases. The germline CDR1 and CDR2 sequences are MNHEY and SVGAGI. The CDR3 sequence is CASSQGDSLLEQYF. The CDR3 DNA reads TGTGCCAGCAGCCAGGGGGACAGCCTTCTCGAGCAGTACTTC.

This clone was observed a single time. This chain joins TRBV28 and TRBJ1-3; D is unclear. CDR1 and CDR2 (germline): MDHEN, SYDVKM. The CDR3 length is 13 residues. V lost 7 bases and J lost 6, with 13 bases in between. DNA for the CDR3: TGTGCCAGCACCGATCCGGTCCCAAACACCATATATTTT. Amino acids: CASTDPVPNTIYF.

This chain connects TRBV6-6 to TRBJ1-1, with 7 bases that match TRBD1. Germline values: CDR1 MNHNY, CDR2 SVGAGI (reference sequence). This CDR3 is 12 amino acids long. V was clipped by 4 bases and J by 11 bases; unmatched bases: 7. CDR3 protein: CASSSRGSKAFF. The CDR3 nucleotides read TGTGCCAGCAGTTCCAGGGGGAGCAAGGCTTTCTTT.

The V and J genes are TRBV6-1 and TRBJ2-2, with 11 nucleotides matching TRBD1. Germline CDR1 MNHNS, CDR2 SASEGT. The CDR3 length is 15 residues. The trim removed 8 bases at V and 3 bases at J, leaving 5 bases unmatched. CDR3 sequence (DNA): TGTGCCAGCGTCGGACAGGGGGCCTACACCGGGGAGCTGTTTTTT. Translating it yields CASVGQGAYTGELFF.